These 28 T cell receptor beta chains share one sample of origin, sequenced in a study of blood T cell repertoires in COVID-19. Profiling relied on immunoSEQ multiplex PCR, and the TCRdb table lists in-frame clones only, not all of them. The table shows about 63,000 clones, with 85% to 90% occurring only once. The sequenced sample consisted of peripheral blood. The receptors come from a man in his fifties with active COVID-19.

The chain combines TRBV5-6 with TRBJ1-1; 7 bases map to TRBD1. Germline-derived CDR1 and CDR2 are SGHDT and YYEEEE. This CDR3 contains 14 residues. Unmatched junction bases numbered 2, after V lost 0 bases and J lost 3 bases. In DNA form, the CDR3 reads TGTGCCAGCAGCTTGGCCAGGGGGGACACTGAAGCTTTCTTT. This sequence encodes CASSLARGDTEAFF.

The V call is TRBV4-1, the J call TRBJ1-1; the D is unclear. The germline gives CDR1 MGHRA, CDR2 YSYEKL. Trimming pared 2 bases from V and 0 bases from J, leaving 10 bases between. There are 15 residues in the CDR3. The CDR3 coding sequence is TGCGCCAGCAGCCAAAGGTGGAGCATGAACACTGAAGCTTTCTTT. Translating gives CASSQRWSMNTEAFF.

This CDR3 is CASSYSAGGETQYF. DNA for the CDR3: TGTGCCAGCAGTTACTCGGCAGGGGGAGAGACCCAGTACTTC. The chain uses TRBV6-6 and TRBJ2-5, with 7 positions matching TRBD1. The V gene end was trimmed by 0 bases and the J gene end by 4 bases; junction bases not matched to a gene: 2. The germline CDR1 and CDR2 sequences are MNHNY and SVGAGI (reference sequence). The CDR3 is 14 amino acids.

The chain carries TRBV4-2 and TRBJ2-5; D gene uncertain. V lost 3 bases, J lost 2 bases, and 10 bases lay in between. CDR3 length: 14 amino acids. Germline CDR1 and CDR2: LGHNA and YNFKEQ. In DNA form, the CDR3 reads TGTGCCAGCAGCCACCGTTCCGGGCAAGAGACCCAGTACTTC. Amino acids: CASSHRSGQETQYF.

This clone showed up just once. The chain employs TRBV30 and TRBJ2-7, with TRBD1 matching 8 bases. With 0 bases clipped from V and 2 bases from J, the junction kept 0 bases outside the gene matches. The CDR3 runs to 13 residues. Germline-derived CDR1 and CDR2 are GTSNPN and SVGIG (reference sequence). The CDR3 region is CAWSVQGAYEQYF. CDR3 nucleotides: TGTGCCTGGAGTGTACAGGGGGCCTACGAGCAGTACTTC.

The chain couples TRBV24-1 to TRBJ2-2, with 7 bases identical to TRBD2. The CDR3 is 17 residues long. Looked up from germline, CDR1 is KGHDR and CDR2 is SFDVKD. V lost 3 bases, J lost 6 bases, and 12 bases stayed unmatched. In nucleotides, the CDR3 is TGTGCCACCAGTGATCCCGGTCGGGGGGTAGTCGCCGGGGAGCTGTTTTTT. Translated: CATSDPGRGVVAGELFF.

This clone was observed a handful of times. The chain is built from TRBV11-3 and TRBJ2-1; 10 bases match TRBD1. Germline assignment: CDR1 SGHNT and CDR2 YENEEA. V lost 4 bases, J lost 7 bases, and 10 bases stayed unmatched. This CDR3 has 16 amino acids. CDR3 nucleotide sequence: TGTGCCAGCAGCTCCCCGGGACAGGGGTTTTCGAATGAGCAGTTCTTC. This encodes CASSSPGQGFSNEQFF.

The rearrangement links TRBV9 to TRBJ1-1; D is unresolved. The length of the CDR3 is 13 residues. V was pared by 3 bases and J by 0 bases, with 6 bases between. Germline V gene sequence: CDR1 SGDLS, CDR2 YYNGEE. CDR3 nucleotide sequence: TGTGCCAGCAGCGGAGCAATGAACACTGAAGCTTTCTTT. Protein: CASSGAMNTEAFF.

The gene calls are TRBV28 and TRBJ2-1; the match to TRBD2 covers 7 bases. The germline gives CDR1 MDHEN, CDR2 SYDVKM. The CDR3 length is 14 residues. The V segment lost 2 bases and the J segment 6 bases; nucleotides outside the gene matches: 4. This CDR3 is CASSLPTSSNEQFF. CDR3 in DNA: TGTGCCAGCAGTTTACCGACTAGCTCCAATGAGCAGTTCTTC.

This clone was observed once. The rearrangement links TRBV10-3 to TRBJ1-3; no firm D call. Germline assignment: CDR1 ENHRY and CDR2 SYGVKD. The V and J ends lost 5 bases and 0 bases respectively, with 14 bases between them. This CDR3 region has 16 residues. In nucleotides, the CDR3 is TGTGCCATCAGTACCGACACGGCGAGCTCTGGAAACACCATATATTTT. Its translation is CAISTDTASSGNTIYF.

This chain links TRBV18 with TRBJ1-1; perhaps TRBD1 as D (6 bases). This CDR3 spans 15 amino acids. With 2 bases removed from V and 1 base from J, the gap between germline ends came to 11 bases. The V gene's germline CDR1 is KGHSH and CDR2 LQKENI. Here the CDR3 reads CASSPFSTGNTEAFF. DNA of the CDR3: TGTGCCAGCTCACCATTCTCGACAGGGAACACTGAAGCTTTCTTT. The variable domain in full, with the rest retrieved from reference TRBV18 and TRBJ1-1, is NAGVMQNPRHLVRRRGQEARLRCSPMKGHSHVYWYRQLPEEGLKFMVYLQKENIIDESGMPKERFSAEFPKEGPSILRIQQVVRGDSAAYFCASSPFSTGNTEAFFGQGTRLTVV.

The DNA of the CDR3 is TGTGCCACCAGCACTATGACAGAGCCGCTATATGGCTACACCTTC. Amino acid sequence: CATSTMTEPLYGYTF. The chain is built from TRBV15 and TRBJ1-2; D perhaps matches TRBD1 (5 bases). Trimming removed 4 bases at V and 5 bases at J, with 17 bases between. This CDR3 comprises 15 residues. Germline CDR1 LNHNV, CDR2 YYDKDF (reference sequence).

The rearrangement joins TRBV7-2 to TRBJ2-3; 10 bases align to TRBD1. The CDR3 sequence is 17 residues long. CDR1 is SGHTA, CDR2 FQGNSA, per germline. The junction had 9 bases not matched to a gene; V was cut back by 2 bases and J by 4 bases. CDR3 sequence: CASSLMYGGTGADTQYF. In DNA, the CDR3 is TGTGCCAGCAGCTTAATGTATGGGGGGACAGGGGCAGATACGCAGTATTTT.

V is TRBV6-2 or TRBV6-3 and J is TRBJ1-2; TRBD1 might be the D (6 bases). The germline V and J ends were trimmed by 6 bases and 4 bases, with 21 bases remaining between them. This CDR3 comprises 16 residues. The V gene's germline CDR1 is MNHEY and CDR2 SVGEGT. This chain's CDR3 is CASSRPTGSLVYGYTF. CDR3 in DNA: TGTGCCAGCAGCAGACCTACAGGGTCCCTGGTCTATGGCTACACCTTC.

DNA for the CDR3: TGTGCCAGCATAGCTCCCTCCTATAATTCACCCCTCCACTTT. Protein: CASIAPSYNSPLHF. The V call is TRBV28, the J call TRBJ1-6; no clear D gene. Germline loops: CDR1 MDHEN, CDR2 SYDVKM. The CDR3 length is 14 residues. V lost 7 bases to trimming and J lost 0 bases, with 7 bases between them.

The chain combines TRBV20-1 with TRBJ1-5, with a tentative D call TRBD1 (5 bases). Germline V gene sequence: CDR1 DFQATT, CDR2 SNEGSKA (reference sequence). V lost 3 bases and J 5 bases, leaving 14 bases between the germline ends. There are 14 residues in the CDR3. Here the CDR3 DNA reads TGCAGTGCTAGTGTGGGGGGTCGGGATCAGCCCCAGCATTTT. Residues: CSASVGGRDQPQHF.

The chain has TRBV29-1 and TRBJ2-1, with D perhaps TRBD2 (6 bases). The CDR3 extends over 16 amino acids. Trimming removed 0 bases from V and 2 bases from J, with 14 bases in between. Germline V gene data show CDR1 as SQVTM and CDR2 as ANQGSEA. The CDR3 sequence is CSVEDPARTTYNEQFF. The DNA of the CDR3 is TGCAGCGTTGAAGACCCAGCCAGGACTACCTACAATGAGCAGTTCTTC.

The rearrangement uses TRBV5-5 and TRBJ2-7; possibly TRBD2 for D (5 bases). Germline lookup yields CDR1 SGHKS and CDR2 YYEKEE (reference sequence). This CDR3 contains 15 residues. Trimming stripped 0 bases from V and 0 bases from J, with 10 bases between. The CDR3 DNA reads TGTGCCAGCAGCTTGGAAGGTGGGAGCTCCTACGAGCAGTACTTC. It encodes CASSLEGGSSYEQYF. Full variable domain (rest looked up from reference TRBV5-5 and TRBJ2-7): DAGVTQSPTHLIKTRGQQVTLRCSPISGHKSVSWYQQVLGQGPQFIFQYYEKEERGRGNFPDRFSARQFPNYSSELNVNALLLGDSALYLCASSLEGGSSYEQYFGPGTRLTVT.

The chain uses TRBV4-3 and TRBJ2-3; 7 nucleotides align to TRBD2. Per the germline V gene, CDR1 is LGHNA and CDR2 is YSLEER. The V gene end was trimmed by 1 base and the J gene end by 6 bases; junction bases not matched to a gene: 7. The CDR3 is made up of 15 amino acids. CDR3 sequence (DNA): TGCGCCAGCAGCCAAGGACTAGCCTCCGGGGATACGCAGTATTTT. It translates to CASSQGLASGDTQYF.

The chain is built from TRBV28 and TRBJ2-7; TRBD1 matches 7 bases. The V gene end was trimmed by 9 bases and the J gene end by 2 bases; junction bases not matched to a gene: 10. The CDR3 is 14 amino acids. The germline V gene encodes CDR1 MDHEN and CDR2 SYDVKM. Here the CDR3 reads CASKSPGTAYEQYF. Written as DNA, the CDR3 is TGTGCCAGTAAGTCCCCCGGGACAGCCTACGAGCAGTACTTC.

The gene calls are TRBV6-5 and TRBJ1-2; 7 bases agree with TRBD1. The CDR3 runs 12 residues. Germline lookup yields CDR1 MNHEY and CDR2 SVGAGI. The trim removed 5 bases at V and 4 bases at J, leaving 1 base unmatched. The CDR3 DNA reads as TGTGCCAGCAGTCGACAGGGCTATGGCTACACCTTC. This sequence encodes CASSRQGYGYTF.

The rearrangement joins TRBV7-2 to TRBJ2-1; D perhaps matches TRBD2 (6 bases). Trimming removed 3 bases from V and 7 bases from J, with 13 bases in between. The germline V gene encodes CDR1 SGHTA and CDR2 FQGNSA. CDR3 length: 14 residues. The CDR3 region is CASSFKGRSNEQFF. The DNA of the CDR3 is TGTGCCAGCAGCTTCAAAGGGAGGAGTAATGAGCAGTTCTTC.

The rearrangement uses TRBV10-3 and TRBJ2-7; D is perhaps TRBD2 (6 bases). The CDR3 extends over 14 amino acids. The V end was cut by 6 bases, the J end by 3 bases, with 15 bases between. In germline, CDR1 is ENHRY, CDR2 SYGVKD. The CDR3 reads CAISSVAGSYEQYF. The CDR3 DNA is TGTGCCATCAGCAGCGTTGCCGGGAGCTACGAGCAGTACTTC.

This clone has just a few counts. The CDR3 is CASSALSKLGYTF. The DNA of the CDR3 is TGTGCCAGCAGCGCACTATCAAAGTTAGGCTACACCTTC. The chain combines TRBV11-2 with TRBJ1-2; D is uncertain. CDR1 and CDR2 from the germline V gene are SGHAT and FQNNGV. This CDR3 is 13 amino acids long. Trimming stripped 5 bases from V and 8 bases from J, with 15 bases between.

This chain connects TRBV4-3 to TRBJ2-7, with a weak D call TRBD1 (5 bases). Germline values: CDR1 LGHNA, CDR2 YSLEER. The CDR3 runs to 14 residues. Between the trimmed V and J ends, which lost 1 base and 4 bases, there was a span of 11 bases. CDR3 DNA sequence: TGCGCCAGCAGCCAAGGGACAACACGGTACGAGCAGTACTTC. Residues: CASSQGTTRYEQYF.

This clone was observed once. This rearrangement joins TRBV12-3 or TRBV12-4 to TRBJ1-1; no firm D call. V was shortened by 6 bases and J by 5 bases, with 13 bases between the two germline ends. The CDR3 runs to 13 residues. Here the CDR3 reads CASSPGPRTEAFF. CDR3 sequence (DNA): TGTGCCAGCAGCCCCGGCCCGAGGACTGAAGCTTTCTTT.

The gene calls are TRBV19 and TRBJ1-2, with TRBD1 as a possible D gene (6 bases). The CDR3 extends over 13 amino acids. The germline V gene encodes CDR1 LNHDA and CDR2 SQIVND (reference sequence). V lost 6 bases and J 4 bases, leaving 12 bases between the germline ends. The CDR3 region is CASRKDSSYGYTF. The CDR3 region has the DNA TGTGCCAGTAGAAAGGACAGCTCCTATGGCTACACCTTC.

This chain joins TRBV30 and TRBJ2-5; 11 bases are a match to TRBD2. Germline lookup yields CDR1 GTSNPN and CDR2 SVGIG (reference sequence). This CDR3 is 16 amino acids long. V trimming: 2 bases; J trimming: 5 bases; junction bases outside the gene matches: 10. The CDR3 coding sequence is TGTGCCTGGAGTCCTGGACTAGCGGGCGGCGCGGAGACCCAGTACTTC. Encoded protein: CAWSPGLAGGAETQYF. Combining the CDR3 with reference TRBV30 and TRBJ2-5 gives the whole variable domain SQTIHQWPATLVQPVGSPLSLECTVEGTSNPNLYWYRQAAGRGLQLLFYSVGIGQISSEVPQNLSASRPQDRQFILSSKKLLLSDSGFYLCAWSPGLAGGAETQYFGPGTRLLVL.